This T cell receptor beta chain is drawn from a study of CD8 T cells in Susac syndrome. The overall study: Among the Susac syndrome patients sequenced, five or six had active disease and fewer than 10 were in remission.

An input of roughly 0.45 to 1 ug of RNA was subjected to reverse transcription using random hexamers. MiXCR, applied by TCRdb to the immunoSEQ multiplex PCR reads, yields one record per CDR3 protein. The sample carries about 240,000 distinct CDR3 sequences, roughly 95% recorded once. The CDR3 spans 16 residues. Germline-derived CDR1 and CDR2 are LGHDT and YNNKEL (reference sequence). V lost 2 bases and J lost 6; bases outside the gene matches: 8. V gene TRBV3-1 combines with J gene TRBJ2-1, with TRBD2 matching over 9 bases. Sequenced: CD4+ T cells from PBMCs. This TCR derives from a human donor with Susac syndrome. CDR3 protein: CASSQTHRLAVNEQFF. DNA of the CDR3: TGTGCCAGCAGCCAAACCCATAGACTAGCGGTCAATGAGCAGTTCTTC.